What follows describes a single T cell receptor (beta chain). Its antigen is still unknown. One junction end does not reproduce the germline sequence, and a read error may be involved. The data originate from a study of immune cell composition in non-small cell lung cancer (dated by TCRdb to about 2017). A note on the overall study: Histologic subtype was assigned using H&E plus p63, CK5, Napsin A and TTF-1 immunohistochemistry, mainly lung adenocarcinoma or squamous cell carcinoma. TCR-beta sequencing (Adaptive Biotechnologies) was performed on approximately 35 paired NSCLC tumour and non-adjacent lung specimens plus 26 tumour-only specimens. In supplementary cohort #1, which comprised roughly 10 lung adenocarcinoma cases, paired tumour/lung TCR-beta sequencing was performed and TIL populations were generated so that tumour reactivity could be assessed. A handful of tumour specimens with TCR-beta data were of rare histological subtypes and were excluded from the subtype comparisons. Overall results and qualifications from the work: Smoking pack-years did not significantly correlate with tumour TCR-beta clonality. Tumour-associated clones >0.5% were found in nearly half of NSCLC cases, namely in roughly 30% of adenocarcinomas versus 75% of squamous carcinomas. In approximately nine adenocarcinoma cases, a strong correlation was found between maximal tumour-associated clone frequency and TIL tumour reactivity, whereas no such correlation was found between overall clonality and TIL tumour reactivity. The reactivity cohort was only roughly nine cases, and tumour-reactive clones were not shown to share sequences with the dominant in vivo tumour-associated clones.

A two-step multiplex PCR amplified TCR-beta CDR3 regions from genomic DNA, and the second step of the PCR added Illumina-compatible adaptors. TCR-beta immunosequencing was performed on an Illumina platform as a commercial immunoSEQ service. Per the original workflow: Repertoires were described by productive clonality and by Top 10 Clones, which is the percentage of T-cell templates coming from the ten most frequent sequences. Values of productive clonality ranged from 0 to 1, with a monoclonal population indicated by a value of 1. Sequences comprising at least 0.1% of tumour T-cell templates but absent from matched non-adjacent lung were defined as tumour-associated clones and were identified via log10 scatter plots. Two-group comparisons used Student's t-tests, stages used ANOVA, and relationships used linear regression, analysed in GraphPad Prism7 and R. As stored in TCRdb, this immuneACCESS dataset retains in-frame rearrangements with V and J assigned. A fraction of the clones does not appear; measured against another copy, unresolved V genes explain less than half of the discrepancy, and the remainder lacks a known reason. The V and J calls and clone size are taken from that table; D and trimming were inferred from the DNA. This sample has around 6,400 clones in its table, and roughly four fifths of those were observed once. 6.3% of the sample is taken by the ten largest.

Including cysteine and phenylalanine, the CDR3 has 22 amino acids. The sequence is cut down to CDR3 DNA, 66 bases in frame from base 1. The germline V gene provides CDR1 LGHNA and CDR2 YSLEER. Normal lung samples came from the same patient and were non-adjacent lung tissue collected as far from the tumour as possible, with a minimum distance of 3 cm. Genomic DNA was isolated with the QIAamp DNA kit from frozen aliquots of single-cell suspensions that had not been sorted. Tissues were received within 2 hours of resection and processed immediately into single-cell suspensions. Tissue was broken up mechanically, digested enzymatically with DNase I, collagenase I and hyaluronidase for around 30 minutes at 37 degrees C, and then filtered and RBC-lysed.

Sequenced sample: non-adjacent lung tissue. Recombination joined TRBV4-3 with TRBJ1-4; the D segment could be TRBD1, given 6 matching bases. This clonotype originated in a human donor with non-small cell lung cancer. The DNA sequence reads TGCGCCAGCAGCCAAGATGCCACCATCGGACGGGGGGCAGGATTGGCTAACGAAAAACTGTTTTTT. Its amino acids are CASSQDATIGRGAGLANEKLFF.